The 24 T cell receptor beta chains listed next were all sequenced from one sample in a study of response to subunit inactivated influenza vaccine. TCRdb re-called the RT-PCR reads with MiXCR, one entry per CDR3 protein. The repertoire includes about 610,000 distinct CDR3 sequences, roughly 15% of them detected once, and 11% sits in the top ten. The sample in question was PBMCs from blood, obtained approximately 13 days after vaccination. These receptors all come from a man aged 45 to 65 who received an inactivated influenza vaccine.

The chain combines TRBV12-3 or TRBV12-4 with TRBJ2-3; D is possibly TRBD1 (6 bases). This CDR3 is built from 14 residues. Trimming left V 4 bases short and J 2 bases short, with 10 bases between. CDR3 in DNA: TGTGCCAGCAGTTCGACAGGATTCACAGATACGCAGTATTTT. Its protein is CASSSTGFTDTQYF.

The CDR3 sequence is CASSEFGRGEQYF. CDR3 DNA: TGTGCCAGCAGTGAATTCGGCAGGGGCGAGCAGTACTTC. The V gene is TRBV25-1, the J gene TRBJ2-7; D might be TRBD1 (6 bases). V was clipped by 1 base and J by 6 bases, with 10 bases between them. The CDR3 runs 13 residues. Germline CDR1 is MGHDK and CDR2 is SYGVNS.

This clonotype occurred a few times. This chain connects TRBV7-9 to TRBJ2-7; D gene uncertain. CDR3 length: 15 amino acids. Trimming stripped 3 bases from V and 2 bases from J, with 14 bases between. CDR1 and CDR2 (germline): SEHNR, FQNEAQ (reference sequence). DNA of the CDR3: TGTGCCAGCAGCTTCGGGCCACCGCCCACCTACGAGCAGTACTTC. This sequence encodes CASSFGPPPTYEQYF.

The chain joins TRBV6-4 to TRBJ2-1; 9 nucleotides line up with TRBD2. Germline CDR1 reads MRHNA; CDR2 reads SNTAGT. The V and J ends lost 3 bases and 2 bases, in that order; junction bases with no gene match: 2. The CDR3 is 15 amino acids. In DNA, the CDR3 is TGTGCCAGCAGTGAAGGCGGGAGGGCCTACAATGAGCAGTTCTTC. This gives the protein CASSEGGRAYNEQFF.

V usage is TRBV7-9 and J usage is TRBJ2-7; no firm D call. The CDR3 loop spans 13 amino acids. Looked up from germline, CDR1 is SEHNR and CDR2 is FQNEAQ (reference sequence). Trimming cost V 0 bases and J 7 bases, with 10 bases left between them. The CDR3 region has the DNA TGTGCCAGCAGCTTAGCGCCCAGTTGGGAGCAGTACTTC. Translation: CASSLAPSWEQYF. Combining the CDR3 with reference TRBV7-9 and TRBJ2-7 gives the whole variable domain DTGVSQNPRHKITKRGQNVTFRCDPISEHNRLYWYRQTLGQGPEFLTYFQNEAQLEKSRLLSDRFSAERPKGSFSTLEIQRTEQGDSAMYLCASSLAPSWEQYFGPGTRLTVT.

The V and J genes are TRBV4-1 and TRBJ2-1; D unclear. The V and J ends lost 5 bases and 6 bases respectively, with 11 bases between them. The germline gives CDR1 MGHRA, CDR2 YSYEKL. The CDR3 covers 13 residues. The chain's CDR3 is CASSSFLLNEQFF. Written as DNA, the CDR3 is TGCGCCAGCAGCTCGTTCTTGCTCAATGAGCAGTTCTTC.

The chain joins TRBV20-1 to TRBJ2-1, with 13 nucleotides matching TRBD2. There are 14 residues in the CDR3. In germline, CDR1 is DFQATT, CDR2 SNEGSKA (reference sequence). CDR3 sequence: CSQHRLAGGYEQFF. The DNA for the CDR3 is TGCAGCCAACACCGACTAGCGGGAGGTTATGAGCAGTTCTTC.

Many counts were recorded for this clonotype. An end of the junction does not agree with germline; a read error may underlie this. V and J are TRBV5-1 and TRBJ2-2; D might be TRBD1 (6 bases). This CDR3 has 16 amino acids. Germline CDR1 SGHRS, CDR2 YFSETQ. CDR3 sequence (DNA): TGCGCCAGCAGCCTAAACAGGGTTTGGCCCGCCGGAGAGCTGTTTTTT. This codes for CASSLNRVWPAGELFF.

The chain recombines TRBV6-2 or TRBV6-3 with TRBJ1-2; D is ambiguous. Germline V gene lookup returns CDR1 MNHEY and CDR2 SVGEGT. The V gene lost 5 bases and the J gene lost 2 bases, with 9 bases spanning the gap. The CDR3 is made up of 13 amino acids. The CDR3 DNA reads TGTGCCAGCAGTCATAAATTAAACTATGGCTACACCTTC. This sequence encodes CASSHKLNYGYTF.

This clonotype came up a few times. CDR3 sequence: CASSEEGLATDTQYF. The CDR3, as DNA: TGCGCCAGCAGCGAGGAGGGGCTAGCAACAGATACGCAGTATTTT. The chain joins TRBV5-1 to TRBJ2-3, with D maybe TRBD2 (6 bases). The germline V gene has CDR1 SGHRS and CDR2 YFSETQ. This CDR3 region has 15 residues. V shed 4 bases and J shed 3 bases, with 15 bases lying between them.

CDR3 sequence reads: CSARGLAGVHEQYF. Written as DNA, the CDR3 is TGCAGTGCTAGAGGACTAGCGGGAGTTCACGAGCAGTACTTC. This chain uses TRBV20-1 with TRBJ2-7, with 12 bases identical to TRBD2. Germline values: CDR1 DFQATT, CDR2 SNEGSKA (reference sequence). V shed 1 base, J shed 5 bases, and the junction held 3 bases outside the gene matches. The CDR3 has 14 amino acids.

This clonotype has just a few counts. The chain's CDR3 is CASRTGSISTDTQYF. CDR3 nucleotide sequence: TGTGCCAGCAGGACGGGGTCGATAAGCACAGATACGCAGTATTTT. The chain carries TRBV12-3 or TRBV12-4 and TRBJ2-3; maybe TRBD2 (5 bases). Trimming left V 6 bases short and J 0 bases short, with 13 bases between. CDR3 length: 15 residues.

This clonotype was seen a handful of times. This chain joins TRBV5-1 and TRBJ2-4, with D tentatively TRBD1 (6 bases). The V end lost 0 bases, the J end lost 8 bases, and 9 bases lay between the germline ends. Germline-derived CDR1 and CDR2 are SGHRS and YFSETQ. The length of the CDR3 is 13 residues. The CDR3 sequence is CASSLDRADIQYF. CDR3 bases: TGCGCCAGCAGCTTGGACAGGGCAGACATTCAGTACTTC.

CDR3 amino acids: CAIGWTSGMDEQFF. CDR3 nucleotide sequence: TGTGCCATCGGCTGGACTAGCGGGATGGATGAGCAGTTCTTC. The chain combines TRBV10-3 with TRBJ2-1, with TRBD2 matching over 12 bases. Trimming took 8 bases from V and 8 from J; bases not matched to a gene: 7. The germline V gene encodes CDR1 ENHRY and CDR2 SYGVKD. There are 14 residues in the CDR3.

This clonotype came up a few times. The V gene is TRBV4-1, the J gene TRBJ2-5; 8 nucleotides agree with TRBD2. The V segment lost 2 bases and the J segment 5 bases; nucleotides outside the gene matches: 7. The CDR3 consists of 15 residues. Germline values: CDR1 MGHRA, CDR2 YSYEKL. The CDR3 nucleotides are TGCGCCAGCAGCCAAAGGTCGGGCGGGAGGGAGACCCAGTACTTC. Encoded protein: CASSQRSGGRETQYF.

The rearrangement links TRBV6-1 to TRBJ2-3; 12 nucleotides agree with TRBD1. The V and J ends lost 6 bases and 6 bases, in that order; junction bases with no gene match: 4. Germline CDR1 and CDR2: MNHNS and SASEGT. This CDR3 spans 14 amino acids. The CDR3 sequence: CASSRDRGPDTQYF. CDR3 DNA: TGTGCCAGCAGCCGGGACAGGGGGCCGGATACGCAGTATTTT.

The chain has TRBV18 and TRBJ2-7; 12 bases match TRBD2. Germline CDR1 and CDR2: KGHSH and LQKENI. The CDR3 totals 16 residues. The J segment lost 0 bases and the V segment lost 2 bases, leaving 2 bases of the junction unmatched. The CDR3 here is CASSPGLAGHSYEQYF. CDR3 nucleotides: TGTGCCAGCTCACCAGGACTAGCGGGGCACTCCTACGAGCAGTACTTC. The whole variable domain, filled in from reference TRBV18 and TRBJ2-7, reads NAGVMQNPRHLVRRRGQEARLRCSPMKGHSHVYWYRQLPEEGLKFMVYLQKENIIDESGMPKERFSAEFPKEGPSILRIQQVVRGDSAAYFCASSPGLAGHSYEQYFGPGTRLTVT.

This clonotype was seen at least ten times. The rearrangement uses TRBV18 and TRBJ2-2; D is possibly TRBD1 (7 bases). Germline V lookup: CDR1 KGHSH, CDR2 LQKENI. The CDR3 length is 15 residues. Trimming took off 2 bases at V and 3 bases at J, with 10 bases between the two ends. The CDR3 bases are TGTGCCAGCTCACCAGGCGGGACAGACACCGGGGAGCTGTTTTTT. Its translation is CASSPGGTDTGELFF. Together with reference TRBV18 and TRBJ2-2, the CDR3 gives the full variable domain: NAGVMQNPRHLVRRRGQEARLRCSPMKGHSHVYWYRQLPEEGLKFMVYLQKENIIDESGMPKERFSAEFPKEGPSILRIQQVVRGDSAAYFCASSPGGTDTGELFFGEGSRLTVL.

The chain links TRBV27 to TRBJ2-1, with TRBD2 matching over 13 bases. The CDR3 runs to 14 residues. Germline CDR1 and CDR2: MNHEY and SMNVEV (reference sequence). J was trimmed by 10 bases and V by 4 bases; bases with no gene match: 4. The CDR3 DNA reads as TGTGCCAGCAGTTCGACTAGCGGGAGGCGAGAGCAGTTCTTC. It is translated as CASSSTSGRREQFF.

In its sample, this clonotype was seen many times. This rearrangement joins TRBV20-1 to TRBJ2-1; perhaps D is TRBD1 or TRBD2 (6 bases each). Trimming took off 3 bases at V and 9 bases at J, with 15 bases between the two ends. Per the germline V gene, CDR1 is DFQATT and CDR2 is SNEGSKA (reference sequence). CDR3 length: 13 residues. CDR3 nucleotides: TGCAGTGCTAGCGGGGGCGCGGGGATTGAGCAGTTCTTC. It translates to CSASGGAGIEQFF.

This clonotype was picked up many times. The chain combines TRBV7-9 with TRBJ1-1; D remains unclear. V gave up 4 bases and J gave up 3 bases, with 9 bases separating them. Germline CDR1 SEHNR, CDR2 FQNEAQ (reference sequence). CDR3 length: 13 amino acids. CDR3 sequence: CASSYSDYTEAFF. For the CDR3, the DNA is TGTGCCAGCAGCTATTCTGACTACACTGAAGCTTTCTTT.

The gene calls are TRBV20-1 and TRBJ2-5, with D perhaps TRBD2 (6 bases). With 2 bases removed from V and 4 bases from J, the gap between germline ends came to 11 bases. The V gene's germline CDR1 is DFQATT and CDR2 SNEGSKA (reference sequence). The CDR3 has 13 residues. CDR3 DNA sequence: TGCAGTGCTAGATGGGCGGGATCAGAGACCCAGTACTTC. It specifies CSARWAGSETQYF.

This clonotype was seen only a few times. The chain employs TRBV7-2 and TRBJ2-7; D is tentatively TRBD1 or TRBD2 (5 bases each). The V gene lost 1 base and the J gene lost 0 bases, with 13 bases spanning the gap. The CDR3 is made up of 16 amino acids. Per germline, CDR1 SGHTA and CDR2 FQGNSA. CDR3 loop: CASSLGVWGNSYEQYF. CDR3 sequence (DNA): TGTGCCAGCAGCTTAGGTGTGTGGGGGAACTCCTACGAGCAGTACTTC.

V is TRBV4-1 and J is TRBJ2-3, with a tentative D call TRBD2 (5 bases). This CDR3 region has 15 residues. Germline V gene lookup returns CDR1 MGHRA and CDR2 YSYEKL. The ends were cut back, 4 bases at V and 1 base at J, with 12 bases in the middle. Here the CDR3 reads CASSLSPRGTDTQYF. The CDR3 DNA reads as TGCGCCAGCAGCCTAAGCCCGAGGGGCACAGATACGCAGTATTTT.